This TCR beta chain is from a study of HIV-infected patients and healthy controls. One entry per CDR3 protein results from TCRdb running MiXCR on the 5' RACE reads. This table holds some 70,000 distinct CDR3 sequences, less than 20% found once. V shed 7 bases, J shed 5 bases, and the junction held 10 bases outside the gene matches. The CDR3 is 14 residues long. Germline CDR1 and CDR2: MNHEY and SVGAGI. This clonotype occurred a few times. The sequencing sample was made of CD4+ T cells from blood. The receptor was derived from a human donor in good health. The gene calls are TRBV6-5 and TRBJ1-2; 7 bases match TRBD1. DNA for the CDR3: TGTGCCAGCAAAAAAGACAGGGACTCATATGGCTACACCTTC. As protein: CASKKDRDSYGYTF.